This TCR beta chain was documented in a study of CD8+CD57+ T cells in acquired aplastic anemia. The patients chosen for sequencing had shown expansion of CD8+CD57+ cells (detected by flow cytometry). Genomic DNA served as template for TCR beta VDJ and CDR3 profiling. TCRdb recomputed calls from the reads with MiXCR, one row per CDR3 protein. The sample yields hundreds of thousands of distinct CDR3 sequences, 25% to 40% seen once. This clonotype was recorded at least ten times. The V gene's germline CDR1 is SQVTM and CDR2 ANQGSEA. V lost 0 bases to trimming and J lost 6 bases, with 14 bases between them. This CDR3 region has 14 residues.

The sequenced sample consisted of sorted CD4+, CD8+, or CD8+CD57+ T cells (not recorded which) from PBMCs. The chain couples TRBV29-1 to TRBJ1-2, with D possibly being TRBD1 (6 bases). The receptor was derived from a human donor with aplastic anemia. CDR3 in amino acids: CSVEEIGGVDGYTF. The CDR3 DNA follows: TGCAGCGTTGAAGAAATAGGGGGGGTTGATGGCTACACCTTC.